This TCR beta chain is drawn from a study of blood T cell repertoires in COVID-19. Per the original methods: Amplification from reference gene primers served as the basis for estimated nucleated cell counts. The assay was immunoSEQ multiplex PCR, and TCRdb's table has in-frame clones only and misses some. The D gene and trimming were derived from the DNA, and the V and J assignments and clone size from that table. Of 20,000 to 25,000 clones listed, around nine tenths were seen once; the top ten hold under 9.5%. Germline V gives CDR1 SGHAT, CDR2 FQNNGV. V lost 1 base and J 7 bases, leaving 20 bases between the germline ends. This CDR3 has 16 residues.

The sequenced sample was peripheral blood. This clonotype was sampled from a human donor with active COVID-19. The donor label of this sample is uncertain. The chain couples TRBV11-2 to TRBJ2-7, with a tentative D call TRBD1 (6 bases). The CDR3, as DNA: TGTGCCAGCAGCTTAGGTTGGAGTTCGGTAGGGGGTGAGCAGTACTTC. Amino acids: CASSLGWSSVGGEQYF.